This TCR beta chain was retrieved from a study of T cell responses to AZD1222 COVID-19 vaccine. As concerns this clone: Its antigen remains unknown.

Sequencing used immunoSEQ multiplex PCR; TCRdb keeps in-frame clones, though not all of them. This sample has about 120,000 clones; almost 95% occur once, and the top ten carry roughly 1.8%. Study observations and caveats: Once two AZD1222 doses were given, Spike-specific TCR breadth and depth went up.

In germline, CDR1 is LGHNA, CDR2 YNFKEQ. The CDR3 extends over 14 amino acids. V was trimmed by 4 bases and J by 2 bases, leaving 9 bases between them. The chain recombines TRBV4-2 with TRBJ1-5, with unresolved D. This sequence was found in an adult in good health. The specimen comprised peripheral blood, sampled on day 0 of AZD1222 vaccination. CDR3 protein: CASSPQIGNQPQHF. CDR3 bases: TGTGCCAGCAGCCCCCAGATCGGCAATCAGCCCCAGCATTTT.